This T cell receptor (beta chain) was sequenced for a study of T cell changes during pregnancy in multiple sclerosis. CDR1 and CDR2 (germline): MNHNS, SASEGT. The CDR3 spans 15 residues. The J segment lost 1 base and the V segment lost 2 bases, leaving 2 bases of the junction unmatched. Sequencing was performed with immunoSEQ multiplex PCR; in TCRdb, only in-frame clones are kept and a portion is missing. The sample includes around 60,000 clones, around nine tenths of them seen just once. The sequencing here drew on peripheral blood, taken in the third trimester of pregnancy. This sequence originates from a female donor in good health, enrolled as a control in a pregnancy study. This chain links TRBV6-1 with TRBJ2-5; 9 nucleotides agree with TRBD2. CDR3 coding DNA: TGTGCCAGCAGTGAACTAGCGGGGTCCCAAGAGACCCAGTACTTC. Translated: CASSELAGSQETQYF.